This T cell receptor beta chain was recorded in a study of cytomegalovirus exposure and HLA in healthy donors. On the study more broadly: Samples from HLA-typed donors yielded about 85 million unique TCRs in an early data release. The Caucasian-associated ancestry cluster held roughly 81% of 350 to 450 genotyped donors. Whole-study findings and limits: TCR beta V- and J-gene trimming, according to a later analysis, was linked to a missense DCLRE1C variant. Previous analysis showed most TCR beta V segments were productive about 90% or about 30% of the time.

PCR was performed using 60 Vbeta and 13 Jbeta primers. The assay was immunoSEQ multiplex PCR, and TCRdb's table has in-frame clones only and misses some. This sample has fewer than 200,000 clones, with roughly 80% found just once. In germline, CDR1 is SGHTA, CDR2 FQGNSA. Trimming took off 1 base at V and 5 bases at J, with 12 bases between the two ends. This CDR3 spans 14 amino acids. With respect to this clone: Antigen unknown.

The receptor's source is a human donor in good health. Sequenced sample: PBMCs. The rearrangement links TRBV7-2 to TRBJ2-7; D may be TRBD1 (5 bases). CDR3 sequence (DNA): TGTGCCAGCAGCTTAGATCAGGGTAGCAACGAGCAGTACTTC. It is translated as CASSLDQGSNEQYF.